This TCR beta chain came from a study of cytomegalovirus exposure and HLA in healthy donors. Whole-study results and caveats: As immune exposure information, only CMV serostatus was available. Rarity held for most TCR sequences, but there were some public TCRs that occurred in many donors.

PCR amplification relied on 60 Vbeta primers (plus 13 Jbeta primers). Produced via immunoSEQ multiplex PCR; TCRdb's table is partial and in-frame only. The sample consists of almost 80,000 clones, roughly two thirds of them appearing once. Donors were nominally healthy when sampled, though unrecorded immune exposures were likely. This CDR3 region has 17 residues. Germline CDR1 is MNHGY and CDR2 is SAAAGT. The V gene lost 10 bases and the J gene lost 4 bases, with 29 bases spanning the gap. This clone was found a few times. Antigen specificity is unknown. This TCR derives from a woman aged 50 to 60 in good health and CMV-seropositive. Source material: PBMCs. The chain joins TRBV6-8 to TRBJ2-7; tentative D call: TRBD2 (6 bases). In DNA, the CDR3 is TGTGCCATCCCGGACCCAATTCAGCGGACTAAAACTTACGAGCAGTACGTC. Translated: CAIPDPIQRTKTYEQYV.